These T cell receptor beta chains were read from a single sample in a study of blood T cell repertoires in COVID-19. Assay: immunoSEQ multiplex PCR; the TCRdb copy retains only in-frame clones and omits some. The table shows around 220,000 clones, with 80% to 90% occurring only once. The sample was peripheral blood. The receptors originated from a woman of 80 years or more with acute or convalescent COVID-19. Both conserved end residues are part of each CDR3. The D gene is left open where the match is weak. Size tells how often a clone was seen (once, few, many) or the class of an expanded clone, and some rows leave it out.

j_call: TRBJ1-3; clone_size: .; v_call: TRBV18; d_call: .; cdr3_nt: TGTGCCAGCTCACCCTCAGGATGGGAGGGTTCCTCTGGAAACACCATATATTTT; cdr3_aa: CASSPSGWEGSSGNTIYF
j_call: TRBJ1-2; clone_size: .; v_call: TRBV19; d_call: .; cdr3_nt: TGTGCCAGTAGTATTACGACAGCAGATAATGGCTACACCTTC; cdr3_aa: CASSITTADNGYTF
j_call: TRBJ2-7; clone_size: .; v_call: TRBV28; d_call: TRBD2; cdr3_nt: TGTGCCAGCAGTTTATTAGCGGGGGGTCCTACGATGCAGTACTTC; cdr3_aa: CASSLLAGGPTMQYF
j_call: TRBJ1-1; clone_size: .; v_call: TRBV6-2/TRBV6-3; d_call: .; cdr3_nt: TGTGCCAGCAGTTACTCCCTCGTGGCGAACACTGAAGCTTTCTTT; cdr3_aa: CASSYSLVANTEAFF
j_call: TRBJ1-5; clone_size: many; v_call: TRBV19; d_call: .; cdr3_nt: TGTGCCAGTAGCCCGGCGGGGGGCCATCAGCCCCAGCATTTT; cdr3_aa: CASSPAGGHQPQHF
j_call: TRBJ2-7; clone_size: few; v_call: TRBV5-6; d_call: TRBD1; cdr3_nt: TGTGCCAGCAGCTCGGTTCATGGACAGGGCTTCTCCTACGAGCAGTACTTC; cdr3_aa: CASSSVHGQGFSYEQYF
j_call: TRBJ2-7; clone_size: .; v_call: TRBV7-9; d_call: TRBD2; cdr3_nt: TGTGCCAGCAGCTTTCTAGCGGGAGGGCCATACGAGCAGTACTTC; cdr3_aa: CASSFLAGGPYEQYF
j_call: TRBJ1-5; clone_size: .; v_call: TRBV19; d_call: .; cdr3_nt: TGTGCCAGTAGTGGTACAGGGTACAATCAGCCCCAGCATTTT; cdr3_aa: CASSGTGYNQPQHF
j_call: TRBJ1-1; clone_size: .; v_call: TRBV29-1; d_call: TRBD1; cdr3_nt: TGCAGCGTTGAGCAGGACAGGGGGAACACTGAAGCTTTCTTT; cdr3_aa: CSVEQDRGNTEAFF
j_call: TRBJ2-1; clone_size: .; v_call: TRBV7-3; d_call: .; cdr3_nt: TGTGCCAGCAGCTTAATAACGGGTTCCTACAATGAGCAGTTCTTC; cdr3_aa: CASSLITGSYNEQFF
j_call: TRBJ2-2; clone_size: .; v_call: TRBV7-9; d_call: TRBD2; cdr3_nt: TGTGCCAGCGAAAGCGGGGGGGCCACCGGGGAGCTGTTTTTT; cdr3_aa: CASESGGATGELFF
j_call: TRBJ1-6; clone_size: .; v_call: TRBV21-1; d_call: .; cdr3_nt: TGTGCCAGCAGCCAATACAGGGGGATTAATTCACCCCTCCACTTT; cdr3_aa: CASSQYRGINSPLHF
j_call: TRBJ1-1; clone_size: once; v_call: TRBV5-1; d_call: TRBD1; cdr3_nt: TGCGCCAGCAGCCTAGGACAGGGGGGCCCCGTAGGTGAAGCTTTCTTT; cdr3_aa: CASSLGQGGPVGEAFF
j_call: TRBJ2-1; clone_size: .; v_call: TRBV2; d_call: TRBD2; cdr3_nt: TGTGCCAGCAGGGGACTAGCGGGAGCCTACAATGAGCAGTTCTTC; cdr3_aa: CASRGLAGAYNEQFF
j_call: TRBJ2-3; clone_size: .; v_call: TRBV5-4; d_call: .; cdr3_nt: TGTGCCAGCAGCCTCCGAGCCGGACTCAGCACAGATACGCAGTATTTT; cdr3_aa: CASSLRAGLSTDTQYF
j_call: TRBJ2-7; clone_size: .; v_call: TRBV28; d_call: .; cdr3_nt: TGTGCCAGCAGTCCTCCCCGGGGCTCCTACGAGCAGTACTTC; cdr3_aa: CASSPPRGSYEQYF
j_call: TRBJ1-4; clone_size: .; v_call: TRBV27; d_call: .; cdr3_nt: TGTGCCAGCAGTTTCACAGGGAATGAAAAACTGTTTTTT; cdr3_aa: CASSFTGNEKLFF
j_call: TRBJ1-1; clone_size: many; v_call: TRBV9; d_call: .; cdr3_nt: TGTGCCAGCAGCAGGGGGGGCAGAATGAACACTGAAGCTTTCTTT; cdr3_aa: CASSRGGRMNTEAFF
j_call: TRBJ2-7; clone_size: .; v_call: TRBV28; d_call: .; cdr3_nt: TGTGCCAGCAGTTTAAGCAGGGGGGATCTGTACTTC; cdr3_aa: CASSLSRGDLYF
j_call: TRBJ2-1; clone_size: few; v_call: TRBV28; d_call: .; cdr3_nt: TGTGCCAGCGTAAACTCAGGGGCCAATGAGCAGTTCTTC; cdr3_aa: CASVNSGANEQFF
j_call: TRBJ2-7; clone_size: .; v_call: TRBV7-9; d_call: TRBD1; cdr3_nt: TGTGCCAGCAGCCAGGGACAGGCCACCTACGAGCAGTACTTC; cdr3_aa: CASSQGQATYEQYF
j_call: TRBJ1-1; clone_size: .; v_call: TRBV7-3; d_call: .; cdr3_nt: TGTGCCAGCAGCCTAGGACACGCTAACACTGAAGCTTTCTTT; cdr3_aa: CASSLGHANTEAFF
j_call: TRBJ1-1; clone_size: .; v_call: TRBV7-4; d_call: TRBD1; cdr3_nt: TGTGCCAGCAGCTTAGGGGCAGGGGGGCCTTTCATTAGGAGGAACACTGAAGCTTTCTTT; cdr3_aa: CASSLGAGGPFIRRNTEAFF
j_call: TRBJ1-1; clone_size: once; v_call: TRBV30; d_call: .; cdr3_nt: TGTGCCTGGAATCGATTGGCGGGGGACACTGAAGCTTTCTTT; cdr3_aa: CAWNRLAGDTEAFF
j_call: TRBJ1-1; clone_size: .; v_call: TRBV7-9; d_call: .; cdr3_nt: TGTGCCAGCAGCCGTCCTCCCCCGAACACTGAAGCTTTCTTT; cdr3_aa: CASSRPPPNTEAFF
j_call: TRBJ1-1; clone_size: .; v_call: TRBV6-6; d_call: .; cdr3_nt: TGTGCCAGCACACCCCCCCAGGGAACTGAAGCTTTCTTT; cdr3_aa: CASTPPQGTEAFF
j_call: TRBJ1-5; clone_size: once; v_call: TRBV28; d_call: TRBD1; cdr3_nt: TGTGCCAGCACCATCGGACAGGGGGATCAGCCCCAGCATTTT; cdr3_aa: CASTIGQGDQPQHF
j_call: TRBJ1-1; clone_size: .; v_call: TRBV12-3/TRBV12-4; d_call: .; cdr3_nt: TGTGCCAGCAGCACACAGCGGGACACTGAAGCTTTCTTT; cdr3_aa: CASSTQRDTEAFF
j_call: TRBJ2-1; clone_size: .; v_call: TRBV11-2; d_call: TRBD1; cdr3_nt: TGTGCCAGCAGCTTAACCCAGGGGGCCTACAATGAGCAGTTCTTC; cdr3_aa: CASSLTQGAYNEQFF
j_call: TRBJ2-1; clone_size: few; v_call: TRBV2; d_call: .; cdr3_nt: TGTGCCAGCAGACTAGCTTTCTACAATGAGCAGTTCTTC; cdr3_aa: CASRLAFYNEQFF
j_call: TRBJ2-7; clone_size: few; v_call: TRBV5-1; d_call: .; cdr3_nt: TGCGCCAGCAGCCGTCTGCCGTCGGGAGAGTACGAGCAGTACTTC; cdr3_aa: CASSRLPSGEYEQYF
j_call: TRBJ2-2; clone_size: .; v_call: TRBV11-3; d_call: .; cdr3_nt: TGTGCCAGCAGCTTAGGTTCTAACACCGGGGAGCTGTTTTTT; cdr3_aa: CASSLGSNTGELFF
j_call: TRBJ1-5; clone_size: .; v_call: TRBV3-1/TRBV3-2; d_call: .; cdr3_nt: TGTGCCAGCAGCCAAGATTCAACAGGCGTTCCGCCCCAGCATTTT; cdr3_aa: CASSQDSTGVPPQHF
j_call: TRBJ1-3; clone_size: .; v_call: TRBV18; d_call: .; cdr3_nt: TGTGCCAGCTCACCGATCCGGGAGCACACCATATATTTT; cdr3_aa: CASSPIREHTIYF
j_call: TRBJ2-1; clone_size: .; v_call: TRBV7-9; d_call: TRBD2; cdr3_nt: TGTGCCAGCAGTCAACCGGGACTAGGTTACAATGAGCAGTTCTTC; cdr3_aa: CASSQPGLGYNEQFF
j_call: TRBJ2-5; clone_size: .; v_call: TRBV27; d_call: TRBD2; cdr3_nt: TGTGCCAGCAGTCCCCGGCTCCGAGAGGGAGGGCTAGAGACCCAGTACTTC; cdr3_aa: CASSPRLREGGLETQYF
j_call: TRBJ1-1; clone_size: .; v_call: TRBV29-1; d_call: .; cdr3_nt: TGCAGCGTCCGCATTACGAGGGAGAACACTGAAGCTTTCTTT; cdr3_aa: CSVRITRENTEAFF
j_call: TRBJ2-7; clone_size: few; v_call: TRBV27; d_call: .; cdr3_nt: TGTGCCAGCAGTTGGGACATAGGCTACGAGCAGTACTTC; cdr3_aa: CASSWDIGYEQYF
j_call: TRBJ2-3; clone_size: .; v_call: TRBV11-2; d_call: TRBD2; cdr3_nt: TGTGCCAGCAGCTTAGGAGCGGGACCCACAGATACGCAGTATTTT; cdr3_aa: CASSLGAGPTDTQYF
j_call: TRBJ1-2; clone_size: .; v_call: TRBV29-1; d_call: .; cdr3_nt: TGCAGCGTTTCCCAGGGGTCGAACTATGGCTACACCTTC; cdr3_aa: CSVSQGSNYGYTF
j_call: TRBJ2-1; clone_size: .; v_call: TRBV7-8; d_call: .; cdr3_nt: TGTGCCAGCAGCTTTCCGCAGGGGCGAAGTGAGCAGTTCTTC; cdr3_aa: CASSFPQGRSEQFF
j_call: TRBJ2-5; clone_size: .; v_call: TRBV18; d_call: .; cdr3_nt: TGTGCCAGCTCACCACGACAGCTAATACCTCAAGAGACCCAGTACTTC; cdr3_aa: CASSPRQLIPQETQYF
j_call: TRBJ1-1; clone_size: .; v_call: TRBV30; d_call: .; cdr3_nt: TGTGCCTGGAGTGTACAGGGACAACGGAACACTGAAGCTTTCTTT; cdr3_aa: CAWSVQGQRNTEAFF
j_call: TRBJ1-4; clone_size: few; v_call: TRBV10-3; d_call: TRBD1; cdr3_nt: TGTGCCATCAGTGGGGGACAGGGAAATGAAAAACTGTTTTTT; cdr3_aa: CAISGGQGNEKLFF
j_call: TRBJ2-3; clone_size: .; v_call: TRBV18; d_call: TRBD2; cdr3_nt: TGTGCCAGCTCACCACCGGGACTAGCGAGCACAGATACGCAGTATTTT; cdr3_aa: CASSPPGLASTDTQYF
j_call: TRBJ1-2; clone_size: .; v_call: TRBV19; d_call: .; cdr3_nt: TGTGCCAGTAGTATAGATCAGGGTTGGACCTATGGCTACACCTTC; cdr3_aa: CASSIDQGWTYGYTF
j_call: TRBJ2-3; clone_size: few; v_call: TRBV19; d_call: .; cdr3_nt: TGTGCCAGTAGTATCGGGACACTGGGCACAGATACGCAGTATTTT; cdr3_aa: CASSIGTLGTDTQYF
j_call: TRBJ1-4; clone_size: once; v_call: TRBV4-2; d_call: .; cdr3_nt: TGTGCCAGCAGCCAAGTTGGAGGGTCAACTAATGAAAAACTGTTTTTT; cdr3_aa: CASSQVGGSTNEKLFF
j_call: TRBJ2-3; clone_size: once; v_call: TRBV5-1; d_call: .; cdr3_nt: TGCGCCAGCAGCTTGACGTCCAGGGCCAGCACAGATACGCAGTATTTT; cdr3_aa: CASSLTSRASTDTQYF
j_call: TRBJ2-7; clone_size: .; v_call: TRBV7-2; d_call: .; cdr3_nt: TGTGCCAGCAGCTTAGACGGGAGTCTGTTCGAGCAGTACTTC; cdr3_aa: CASSLDGSLFEQYF
j_call: TRBJ2-1; clone_size: .; v_call: TRBV27; d_call: TRBD2; cdr3_nt: TGTGCCAGCAGTTCGGCGGGAGGGGGTGGGGATGAGCAGTTCTTC; cdr3_aa: CASSSAGGGGDEQFF
j_call: TRBJ2-1; clone_size: .; v_call: TRBV5-6; d_call: TRBD2; cdr3_nt: TGTGCCAGCAGCCCAGGACTAGCGGCGCTGGATACTGAGCAGTTCTTC; cdr3_aa: CASSPGLAALDTEQFF
j_call: TRBJ1-4; clone_size: .; v_call: TRBV3-1/TRBV3-2; d_call: TRBD1; cdr3_nt: TGTGCCAGCAGTCATAACATAGGGACAGGGGAAAAACTGTTTTTT; cdr3_aa: CASSHNIGTGEKLFF